This T cell receptor beta chain appears in the sequencing data of a study of blood T cell repertoires in COVID-19. Sequenced by immunoSEQ multiplex PCR; TCRdb stores in-frame clones only, minus some. Seen here are under 200,000 clones, 82% observed once, and the top ten hold 8% to 13%. The CDR3 length is 16 residues. CDR1 KGHDR and CDR2 SFDVKD come from the germline V gene. V was clipped by 6 bases and J by 2 bases; unmatched bases: 6. The chain couples TRBV24-1 to TRBJ2-6; 7 bases fit TRBD1. Sequences were obtained from PBMCs or T cells enriched from blood (not recorded which). The sequence came from a man between 45 and 60 years old who had recovered from COVID-19. The CDR3 reads CATSSGTVPGANVLTF. The CDR3 coding sequence is TGTGCCACCAGTTCGGGGACAGTCCCTGGGGCCAACGTCCTGACTTTC.